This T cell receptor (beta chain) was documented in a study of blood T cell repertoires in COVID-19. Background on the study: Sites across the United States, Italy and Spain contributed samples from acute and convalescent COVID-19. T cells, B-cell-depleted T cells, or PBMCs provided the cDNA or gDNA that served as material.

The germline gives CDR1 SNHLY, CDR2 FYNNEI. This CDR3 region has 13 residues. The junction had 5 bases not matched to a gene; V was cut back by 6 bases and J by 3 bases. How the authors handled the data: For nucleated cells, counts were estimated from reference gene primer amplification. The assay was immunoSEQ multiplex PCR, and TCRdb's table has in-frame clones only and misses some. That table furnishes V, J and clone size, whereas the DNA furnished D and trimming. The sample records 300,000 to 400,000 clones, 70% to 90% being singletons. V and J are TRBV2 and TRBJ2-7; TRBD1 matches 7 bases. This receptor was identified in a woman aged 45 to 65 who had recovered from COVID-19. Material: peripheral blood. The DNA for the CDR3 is TGTGCCAGCAGCCGGGACAGCCACTACGAGCAGTACTTC. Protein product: CASSRDSHYEQYF.